Below, one T cell receptor beta chain is given with its context. The antigen remains undetermined. These data come from a study of yellow fever vaccine responses in identical twins. General study results and limits: Twins reportedly appeared to share part of their vaccine T cell response while keeping part individual.

Germline lookup yields CDR1 SGHTA and CDR2 FQGNSA. The CDR3 has 14 residues. Trimming pared 6 bases from V and 1 base from J, leaving 12 bases between. TCRdb independently ran MiXCR on the RT-PCR reads; one entry per CDR3 protein. The sample has 1,500 to 2,000 distinct CDR3 sequences, about four fifths seen once. Specimen: T cells from blood (PBMCs), unsorted or a sorted subset (not recorded which), collected before or after yellow fever vaccination (not recorded which). The chain combines TRBV7-2 with TRBJ2-5; weak D call: TRBD1 (6 bases). The sequence came from a female donor who received the yellow fever vaccine. CDR3 amino acids: CASRPTGFQETQYF. CDR3 bases: TGTGCCAGCAGACCCACAGGGTTCCAAGAGACCCAGTACTTC.